The sequence of this T cell receptor beta chain was determined in a study of lymphopenia after photon versus proton radiotherapy. Sequencing used immunoSEQ multiplex PCR; TCRdb keeps in-frame clones, though not all of them. The top ten hold around 3% of the sample, which has more than 30,000 clones, roughly 84% seen once. Turning to this clone: Its antigen is as yet unknown.

Regarding the study as a whole: After lymphocyte nadir, photon-treated repertoires showed oligoclonal expansion, especially CD8+ Temra.

This CDR3 comprises 21 residues. V lost 5 bases to trimming and J lost 0 bases; unmatched junction nucleotides: 21. Germline CDR1 is MNHEY and CDR2 is SMNVEV (reference sequence). Sequences were derived from peripheral blood, sampled from a patient treated with photon-based radiotherapy. This TCR came from a man aged 45-65 years with gastric cancer. The chain carries TRBV27 and TRBJ1-1; 10 bases are shared with TRBD1. Written as DNA, the CDR3 is TGTGCCAGCAGTCCCCTTGAGTTCCGGGACAGGGGCCCCCCAATGAACACTGAAGCTTTCTTT. Translating it yields CASSPLEFRDRGPPMNTEAFF.